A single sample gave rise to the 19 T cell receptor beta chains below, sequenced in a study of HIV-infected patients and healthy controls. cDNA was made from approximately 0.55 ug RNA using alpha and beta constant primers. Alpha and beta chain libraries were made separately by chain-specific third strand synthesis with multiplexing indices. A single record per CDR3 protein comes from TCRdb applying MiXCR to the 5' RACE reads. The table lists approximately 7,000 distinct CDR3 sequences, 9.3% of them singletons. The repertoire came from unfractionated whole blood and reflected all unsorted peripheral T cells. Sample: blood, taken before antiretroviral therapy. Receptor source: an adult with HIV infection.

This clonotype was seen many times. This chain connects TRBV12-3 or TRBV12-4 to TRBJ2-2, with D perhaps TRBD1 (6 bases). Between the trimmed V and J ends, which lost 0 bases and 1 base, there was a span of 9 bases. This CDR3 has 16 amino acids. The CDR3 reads CASSLAGALNTGELFF. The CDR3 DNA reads TGTGCCAGCAGTTTAGCGGGGGCCCTGAACACCGGGGAGCTGTTTTTT.

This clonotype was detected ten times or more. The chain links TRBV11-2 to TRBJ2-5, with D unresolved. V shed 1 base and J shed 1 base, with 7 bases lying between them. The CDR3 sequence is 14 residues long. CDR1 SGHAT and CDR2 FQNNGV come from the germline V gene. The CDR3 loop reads CASSLGWGQETQYF. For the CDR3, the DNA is TGTGCCAGCAGCTTAGGGTGGGGCCAAGAGACCCAGTACTTC.

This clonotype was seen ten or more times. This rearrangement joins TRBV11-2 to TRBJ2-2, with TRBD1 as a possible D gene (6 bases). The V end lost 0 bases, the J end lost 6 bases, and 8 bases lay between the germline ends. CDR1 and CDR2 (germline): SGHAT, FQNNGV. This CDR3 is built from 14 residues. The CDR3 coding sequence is TGTGCCAGCAGCTTAGACTACAGGGCCGGGGAGCTGTTTTTT. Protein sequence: CASSLDYRAGELFF.

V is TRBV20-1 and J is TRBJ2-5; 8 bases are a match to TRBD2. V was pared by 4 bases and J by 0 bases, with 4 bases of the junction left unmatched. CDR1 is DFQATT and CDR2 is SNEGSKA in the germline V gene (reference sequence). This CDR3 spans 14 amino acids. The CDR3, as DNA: TGCAGTGCTATCGGGGGGGCCCACCAAGAGACCCAGTACTTC. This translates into CSAIGGAHQETQYF.

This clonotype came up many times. The CDR3 DNA is TGTGCCAGCAGTTTATCGGGGGCCTTAAGGCCGAATGAGCAGTTCTTC. It yields the protein CASSLSGALRPNEQFF. The V gene is TRBV27, the J gene TRBJ2-1, with D possibly TRBD1 on 6 matching bases. The CDR3 extends over 16 amino acids. The ends were cut back, 0 bases at V and 7 bases at J, with 16 bases in the middle. Germline V gives CDR1 MNHEY, CDR2 SMNVEV (reference sequence).

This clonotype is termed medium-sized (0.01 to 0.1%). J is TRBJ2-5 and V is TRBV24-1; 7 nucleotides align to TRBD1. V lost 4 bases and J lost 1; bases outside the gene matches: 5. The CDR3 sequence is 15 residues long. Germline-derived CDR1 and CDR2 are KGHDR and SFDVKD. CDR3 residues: CATSDPQGIQETQYF. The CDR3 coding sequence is TGTGCCACCAGTGACCCACAGGGGATCCAAGAGACCCAGTACTTC.

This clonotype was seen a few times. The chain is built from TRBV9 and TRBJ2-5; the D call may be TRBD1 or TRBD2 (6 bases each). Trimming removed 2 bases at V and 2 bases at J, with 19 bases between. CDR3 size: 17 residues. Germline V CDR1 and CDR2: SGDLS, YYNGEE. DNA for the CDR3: TGTGCCAGCAGCGTGGACTATAACCGGGACAAGCAAGAGACCCAGTACTTC. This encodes CASSVDYNRDKQETQYF.

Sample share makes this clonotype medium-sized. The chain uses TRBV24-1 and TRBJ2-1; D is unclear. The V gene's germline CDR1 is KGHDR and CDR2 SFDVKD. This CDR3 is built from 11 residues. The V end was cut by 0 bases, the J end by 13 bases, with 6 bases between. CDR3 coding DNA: TGTGCCACCAGTGATTTGTACGATCAGTTCTTC. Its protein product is CATSDLYDQFF.

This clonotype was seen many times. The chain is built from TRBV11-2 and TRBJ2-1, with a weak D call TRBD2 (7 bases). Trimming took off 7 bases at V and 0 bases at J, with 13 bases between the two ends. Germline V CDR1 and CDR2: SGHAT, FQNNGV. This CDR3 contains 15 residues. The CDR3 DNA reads TGTGCCAGCATCGAAGGGGGGGGCTCCTACAATGAGCAGTTCTTC. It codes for CASIEGGGSYNEQFF.

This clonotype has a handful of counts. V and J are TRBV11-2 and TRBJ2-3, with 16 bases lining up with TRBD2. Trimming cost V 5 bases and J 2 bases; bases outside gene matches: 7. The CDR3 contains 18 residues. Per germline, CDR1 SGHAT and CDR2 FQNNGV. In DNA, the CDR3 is TGTGCCAGCAGCCCCCAGGGACTAGCGGGGGGGCTCACAGATACGCAGTATTTT. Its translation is CASSPQGLAGGLTDTQYF.

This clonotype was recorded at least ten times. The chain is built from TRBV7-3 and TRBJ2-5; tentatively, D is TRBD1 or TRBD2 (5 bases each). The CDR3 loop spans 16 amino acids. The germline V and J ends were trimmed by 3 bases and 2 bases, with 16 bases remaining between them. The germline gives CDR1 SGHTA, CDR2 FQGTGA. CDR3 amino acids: CASSLGPIGSQETQYF. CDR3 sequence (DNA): TGTGCCAGCAGCTTGGGACCTATAGGGAGTCAAGAGACCCAGTACTTC.

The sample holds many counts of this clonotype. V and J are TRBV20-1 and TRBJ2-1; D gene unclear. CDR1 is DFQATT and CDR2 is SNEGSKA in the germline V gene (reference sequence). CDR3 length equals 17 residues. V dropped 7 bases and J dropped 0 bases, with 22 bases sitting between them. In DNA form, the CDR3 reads TGCAGTGTCATACTACGAGGCCATCCGAGCTCCTACAATGAGCAGTTCTTC. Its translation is CSVILRGHPSSYNEQFF.

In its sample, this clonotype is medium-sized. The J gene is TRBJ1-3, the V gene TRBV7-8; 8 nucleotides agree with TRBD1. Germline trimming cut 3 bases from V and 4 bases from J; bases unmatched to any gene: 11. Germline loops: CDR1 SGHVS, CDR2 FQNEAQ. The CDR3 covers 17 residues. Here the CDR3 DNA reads TGTGCCAGCAGCTTGTTTGTTCCGGGACAGGAGGGAAACACCATATATTTT. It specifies CASSLFVPGQEGNTIYF.

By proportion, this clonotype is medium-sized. The CDR3, as DNA: TGTGCCACCAGCAGGGACAGGGGGCCGGGCACTGAAGCTTTCTTT. Translated, it gives CATSRDRGPGTEAFF. The chain links TRBV15 to TRBJ1-1, with 11 bases matching TRBD1. In germline, CDR1 is LNHNV, CDR2 YYDKDF (reference sequence). This CDR3 is 15 amino acids long. J lost 4 bases, V lost 3 bases, and 4 bases had no gene match.

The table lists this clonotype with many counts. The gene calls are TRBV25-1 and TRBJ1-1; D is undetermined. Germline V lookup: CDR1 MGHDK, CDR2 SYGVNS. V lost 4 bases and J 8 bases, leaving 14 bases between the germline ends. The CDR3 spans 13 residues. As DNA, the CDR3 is TGTGCCAGCAGTGTGGCGCAGGCCGCCGAAGCTTTCTTT. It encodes CASSVAQAAEAFF.

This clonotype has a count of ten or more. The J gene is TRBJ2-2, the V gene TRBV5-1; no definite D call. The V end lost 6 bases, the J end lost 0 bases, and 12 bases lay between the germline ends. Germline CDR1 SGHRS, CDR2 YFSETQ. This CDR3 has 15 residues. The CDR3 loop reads CASMPGATNTGELFF. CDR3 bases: TGCGCCAGCATGCCGGGCGCTACGAACACCGGGGAGCTGTTTTTT.

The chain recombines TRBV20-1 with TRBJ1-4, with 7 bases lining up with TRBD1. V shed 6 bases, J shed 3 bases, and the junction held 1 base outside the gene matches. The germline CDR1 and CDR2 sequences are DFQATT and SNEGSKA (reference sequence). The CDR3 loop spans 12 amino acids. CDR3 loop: CSATGSNEKLFF. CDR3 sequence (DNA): TGCAGTGCGACAGGGTCTAATGAAAAACTGTTTTTT.

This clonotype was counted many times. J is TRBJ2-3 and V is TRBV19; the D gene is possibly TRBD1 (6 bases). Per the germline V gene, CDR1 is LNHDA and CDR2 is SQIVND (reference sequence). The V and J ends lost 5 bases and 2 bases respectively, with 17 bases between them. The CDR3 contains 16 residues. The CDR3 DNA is TGTGCCAGTAGTTCCCCGGACAGCCGGGCCACAGATACGCAGTATTTT. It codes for CASSSPDSRATDTQYF. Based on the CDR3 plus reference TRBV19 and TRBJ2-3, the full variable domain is DGGITQSPKYLFRKEGQNVTLSCEQNLNHDAMYWYRQDPGQGLRLIYYSQIVNDFQKGDIAEGYSVSREKKESFPLTVTSAQKNPTAFYLCASSSPDSRATDTQYFGPGTRLTVL.

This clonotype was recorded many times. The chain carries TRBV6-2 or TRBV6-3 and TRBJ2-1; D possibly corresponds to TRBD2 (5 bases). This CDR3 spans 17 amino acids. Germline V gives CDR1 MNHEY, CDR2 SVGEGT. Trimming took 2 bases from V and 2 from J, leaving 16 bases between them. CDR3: CASSYGRINPTYNEQFF. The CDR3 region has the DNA TGTGCCAGCAGTTACGGGAGAATTAACCCCACCTACAATGAGCAGTTCTTC.